The 5 T cell receptor beta chains reported below all come from one sample, sequenced in a study of CXCR3-negative and CXCR3-positive naive CD8 T cells. Study-level points and caveats: CXCR3-positive naive cells carried more hydrophobic TRB CDR3s than CXCR3-negative naive cells did.

The method, 5' RACE with UMI labels, was used to prepare the TRB cDNA libraries. TCRdb reanalyzed the 5' RACE reads and collapses them to one entry per CDR3 protein, without DNA. This sample's table has over 100,000 distinct CDR3 sequences. No cognate antigen is known for these TCRs. Sequenced: naive CXCR3+ CD8+ T cells from blood. Subset described: CD45RO-CCR7+CD27+CD95- naive CD8+ T cells expressing CXCR3 (TNR3+). The receptor set was obtained from a human donor in good health. Some clones in this sample may be carry-over from other donors' samples.

The chain is built from TRBV20-1 and TRBJ2-5; with no DNA, the TCRdb D assignment of TRBD1 cannot be verified. Germline V gives CDR1 DFQATT, CDR2 SNEGSKA (reference sequence). This CDR3 has 13 residues. The CDR3 protein is CSAPRSGQETQYF.

The CDR3 loop reads CASSLVAGGAETQYF. The genes are TRBV27 and TRBJ2-5; as DNA is missing, the TRBD2 call by TCRdb cannot be tested. CDR3 length equals 15 residues. The germline gives CDR1 MNHEY, CDR2 SMNVEV (reference sequence).

CDR3 sequence reads: CSGDLGTGRYDEQFF. This sequence joins TRBV29-1 and TRBJ2-1; TCRdb returns TRBD1, unconfirmable since there is no DNA. This CDR3 comprises 15 residues. The germline gives CDR1 SQVTM, CDR2 ANQGSEA.

This chain connects TRBV6-5 to TRBJ2-7; the D call of TRBD1 rests on TCRdb alone, since no DNA is present to check it. In germline, CDR1 is MNHEY, CDR2 SVGAGI. The CDR3 consists of 16 residues. The CDR3 protein is CSSSYSSGQYINEQYF.

The CDR3 here is CASSDSTSGGGTDTQYF. This chain links TRBV6-4 with TRBJ2-3; the D gene TCRdb calls, TRBD2, cannot be checked with no DNA. CDR3 length: 17 amino acids. CDR1 is MRHNA and CDR2 is SNTAGT in the germline V gene.